The next 15 T cell receptor beta chains were all read from a single sample in a study of blood T cell repertoires in COVID-19. Measured with immunoSEQ multiplex PCR; TCRdb has only the in-frame clones, and not every one. The sample holds roughly 62,000 clones; approximately 90% are singletons and the top ten take 10%. Sequenced material: peripheral blood. The receptors stem from a human donor with acute or convalescent COVID-19. The donor label of this sample is uncertain.

In this sample, this clone turned up once. V and J are TRBV10-3 and TRBJ2-7, with TRBD1 matching 9 bases. Trimming took 5 bases from V and 6 from J; bases not matched to a gene: 8. The CDR3 is made up of 14 amino acids. In germline, CDR1 is ENHRY, CDR2 SYGVKD. This CDR3 is CAISKGQGSTEQYF. The CDR3 nucleotides read TGTGCCATCAGTAAGGGACAGGGAAGTACCGAGCAGTACTTC.

This chain uses TRBV19 with TRBJ2-7; the D gene is possibly TRBD1 (5 bases). The CDR3 runs to 12 residues. The V end lost 5 bases, the J end lost 6 bases, and 11 bases lay between the germline ends. Germline V gene data show CDR1 as LNHDA and CDR2 as SQIVND (reference sequence). The CDR3: CASSARQSEQYF. In nucleotides, the CDR3 is TGTGCCAGTAGTGCCCGACAGTCCGAGCAGTACTTC.

The V call is TRBV11-3, the J call TRBJ2-5, with 10 positions matching TRBD2. Unmatched junction bases numbered 7, after V lost 5 bases and J lost 1 base. The CDR3 runs to 16 residues. Germline V gene data show CDR1 as SGHNT and CDR2 as YENEEA. The CDR3 DNA sequence: TGTGCCAGCAGCGCCCAAGCGGGGGGGGGCCAAGAGACCCAGTACTTC. It translates to CASSAQAGGGQETQYF.

This chain joins TRBV6-6 and TRBJ1-1, with D tentatively TRBD1 (5 bases). Germline V CDR1 and CDR2: MNHNY, SVGAGI (reference sequence). V was pared by 2 bases and J by 2 bases, with 9 bases between. This CDR3 has 14 residues. The CDR3 nucleotides read TGTGCCAGCAGTTACGTGGGGGGAAACACTGAAGCTTTCTTT. As protein: CASSYVGGNTEAFF.

This sequence joins TRBV29-1 and TRBJ1-1; 9 nucleotides match TRBD1. V was clipped by 3 bases and J by 10 bases; unmatched bases: 15. This CDR3 contains 15 residues. Germline CDR1 SQVTM, CDR2 ANQGSEA. CDR3: CSVEPNRGRGYGAFF. The CDR3 nucleotides are TGCAGCGTTGAGCCAAACAGGGGGCGTGGATACGGAGCTTTCTTT.

V is TRBV5-4 and J is TRBJ2-3; a possible D gene is TRBD2 (5 bases). The CDR3 spans 13 residues. The germline V gene has CDR1 SGHNT and CDR2 YYREEE (reference sequence). Trimming left V 3 bases short and J 3 bases short, with 8 bases between. CDR3 sequence reads: CASSWTPTDTQYF. CDR3 nucleotide sequence: TGTGCCAGCAGCTGGACTCCGACAGATACGCAGTATTTT.

The V gene is TRBV5-1, the J gene TRBJ2-1; 8 bases are shared with TRBD2. In germline, CDR1 is SGHRS, CDR2 YFSETQ. V lost 4 bases to trimming and J lost 10 bases; unmatched junction nucleotides: 7. The CDR3 runs to 13 residues. The CDR3 spells CASSHPRGGEQFF. CDR3 sequence (DNA): TGCGCCAGCAGCCACCCCCGGGGGGGGGAGCAGTTCTTC.

This chain links TRBV5-4 with TRBJ2-1; D remains ambiguous. Germline V gene sequence: CDR1 SGHNT, CDR2 YYREEE (reference sequence). V lost 2 bases and J lost 8, with 11 bases in between. This CDR3 has 13 amino acids. The CDR3 nucleotides read TGTGCCAGCAGCTTCTCTATTTTCGATGAGCAGTTCTTC. This translates into CASSFSIFDEQFF.

The chain uses TRBV3-1 (or the pseudogene TRBV3-2) and TRBJ2-5, with 13 bases fitting TRBD2. The ends lost 1 base at V and 5 bases at J; junction bases unmatched: 10. The CDR3 is made up of 18 amino acids. Germline V gives CDR1 LGHDT, CDR2 YNNKEL (reference sequence). The CDR3 protein is CASSQAGTSGTSRETQYF. DNA for the CDR3: TGTGCCAGCAGCCAAGCGGGGACTAGCGGGACCTCTCGGGAGACCCAGTACTTC.

The chain joins TRBV5-1 to TRBJ2-1; 10 bases fit TRBD2. The CDR3 has 16 residues. Germline-derived CDR1 and CDR2 are SGHRS and YFSETQ. The V and J ends lost 5 bases and 0 bases, in that order; junction bases with no gene match: 5. The CDR3 region is CASRPAGGSSYNEQFF. CDR3 coding DNA: TGCGCCAGCAGACCAGCGGGAGGGAGCTCCTACAATGAGCAGTTCTTC.

The chain employs TRBV19 and TRBJ2-2; D is unresolved. Trimming shortened V by 7 bases and J by 0 bases, and 9 bases separated the two germline ends. This CDR3 comprises 14 residues. Germline V gives CDR1 LNHDA, CDR2 SQIVND (reference sequence). CDR3 sequence: CASTVQPNTGELFF. The CDR3 DNA follows: TGTGCCAGTACAGTACAGCCGAACACCGGGGAGCTGTTTTTT.

The rearrangement uses TRBV29-1 and TRBJ1-2, with no clear D. CDR1 is SQVTM and CDR2 is ANQGSEA in the germline V gene. Trimming took off 4 bases at V and 2 bases at J, with 8 bases between the two ends. CDR3 size: 12 residues. The CDR3 region is CSVGSWNYGYTF. DNA for the CDR3: TGCAGCGTTGGGAGTTGGAACTATGGCTACACCTTC.

The V gene is TRBV18, the J gene TRBJ2-7; the D is unclear. Between the trimmed V and J ends, which lost 5 bases and 4 bases, there was a span of 6 bases. The germline V gene encodes CDR1 KGHSH and CDR2 LQKENI. The CDR3 extends over 11 amino acids. DNA of the CDR3: TGTGCCAGCTCAACCCAGTACGAGCAGTACTTC. Translation: CASSTQYEQYF.

The chain combines TRBV27 with TRBJ2-3; maybe TRBD2 (6 bases). V dropped 3 bases and J dropped 5 bases, with 12 bases sitting between them. This CDR3 has 14 residues. The V gene's germline CDR1 is MNHEY and CDR2 SMNVEV (reference sequence). This CDR3 is CASSFSLARDTQYF. The CDR3 DNA reads TGTGCCAGCAGTTTTTCCCTAGCGAGAGATACGCAGTATTTT.

This sequence joins TRBV7-9 and TRBJ1-4; 9 positions match TRBD1. CDR3 length: 16 amino acids. V dropped 2 bases and J dropped 7; count of bases not matched to a gene: 8. The germline gives CDR1 SEHNR, CDR2 FQNEAQ (reference sequence). DNA for the CDR3: TGTGCCAGCAGCTTAAAGGGGGACAGGGCGAGTGAAAAACTGTTTTTT. It yields the protein CASSLKGDRASEKLFF. The whole variable domain, remainder taken from reference TRBV7-9 and TRBJ1-4, is DTGVSQNPRHKITKRGQNVTFRCDPISEHNRLYWYRQTLGQGPEFLTYFQNEAQLEKSRLLSDRFSAERPKGSFSTLEIQRTEQGDSAMYLCASSLKGDRASEKLFFGSGTQLSVL.